Here is one T cell receptor (beta chain) with its context. Its specificity is unknown. In germline, CDR1 is SGHNT, CDR2 YYREEE (reference sequence). The CDR3 runs 13 residues. The entry originates in a study of monozygotic twins with inflammatory bowel disease. Whole-study results and caveats: The study supported no single strong signal or clonotype linked to IBD. The authors could not tell different T cell subtypes apart. TCRbeta diversity (inverse Simpson) was lower in IBD patients than in healthy co-twins.

Reprocessing the 5' RACE reads, TCRdb reports a single entry for every CDR3 protein and omits DNA. The sample data list 300,000 to 400,000 distinct CDR3 sequences. The receptor comes from a human donor with ulcerative colitis or Crohn's disease, or a healthy co-twin of an affected twin (not recorded which). Material: blood. The chain links TRBV5-4 to TRBJ1-6; there is no DNA to check the TCRdb D call of TRBD1. CDR3 loop: CASSGQYNSPLHF.